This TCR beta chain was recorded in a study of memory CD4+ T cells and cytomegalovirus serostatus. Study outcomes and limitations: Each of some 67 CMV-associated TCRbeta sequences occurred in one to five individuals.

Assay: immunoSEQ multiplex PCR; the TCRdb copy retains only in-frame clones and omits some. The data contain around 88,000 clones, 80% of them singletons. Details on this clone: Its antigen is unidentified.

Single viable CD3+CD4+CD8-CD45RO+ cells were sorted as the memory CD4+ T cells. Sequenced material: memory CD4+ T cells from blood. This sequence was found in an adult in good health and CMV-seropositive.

The CDR3: CASSLLDYEQYF. The CDR3 DNA follows: TGTGCCAGCTCCCTACTAGACTACGAGCAGTACTTC. This chain links TRBV18 with TRBJ2-7; D is perhaps TRBD2 (5 bases). Germline CDR1 is KGHSH and CDR2 is LQKENI. The CDR3 contains 12 residues. The V end was cut by 6 bases, the J end by 3 bases, with 9 bases between.